The rows below give T cell receptor beta chains drawn from one sample of a study of ipilimumab plus nivolumab after autologous stem cell transplantation. The repertoire was sequenced with immunoSEQ multiplex PCR; TCRdb's copy has only in-frame clones and lacks some. The data contain more than 20,000 clones, over 65% of them singletons. This specimen consisted of PBMCs, obtained in a trial of ipilimumab plus nivolumab as post-transplant consolidation. Every receptor here comes from a male donor with diffuse large B-cell lymphoma. Each CDR3 is given with its conserved first and last residue. Fields, in order: clone size, V gene, D gene, J gene, CDR3 protein, CDR3 DNA. D genes are given only for firm matches. Clone size is given for some rows only: seen once, a few or many times, or a class if the clone is expanded.

clone_size: .; v_call: TRBV19; d_call: TRBD1; j_call: TRBJ1-2; cdr3_aa: CASSTKTGGIDYGYTF; cdr3_nt: TGTGCCAGTAGTACGAAGACAGGGGGCATTGACTATGGCTACACCTTC
clone_size: .; v_call: TRBV28; d_call: .; j_call: TRBJ1-5; cdr3_aa: CASSFLRGGEQPQHF; cdr3_nt: TGTGCCAGCAGTTTCCTCAGGGGCGGCGAACAGCCCCAGCATTTT
clone_size: .; v_call: TRBV9; d_call: .; j_call: TRBJ2-7; cdr3_aa: CASSVFSGEQYF; cdr3_nt: TGTGCCAGCAGCGTATTTTCGGGCGAGCAGTACTTC
clone_size: few; v_call: TRBV9; d_call: TRBD1; j_call: TRBJ1-5; cdr3_aa: CASNQGQPNQPQHF; cdr3_nt: TGTGCCAGCAACCAGGGACAGCCCAATCAGCCCCAGCATTTT
clone_size: .; v_call: TRBV30; d_call: .; j_call: TRBJ1-1; cdr3_aa: CAWSLDLNTEAFF; cdr3_nt: TGTGCCTGGAGTCTTGACCTGAACACTGAAGCTTTCTTT
clone_size: few; v_call: TRBV7-2; d_call: .; j_call: TRBJ1-3; cdr3_aa: CASSADTASGNTIYF; cdr3_nt: TGTGCCAGCAGCGCCGACACGGCCTCTGGAAACACCATATATTTT
clone_size: .; v_call: TRBV15; d_call: TRBD2; j_call: TRBJ2-1; cdr3_aa: CATSRNRGDPYNEQFF; cdr3_nt: TGTGCCACCAGCAGAAACCGGGGGGATCCATACAATGAGCAGTTCTTC
clone_size: .; v_call: TRBV10-3; d_call: .; j_call: TRBJ1-2; cdr3_aa: CAISETSFPGGYGYTF; cdr3_nt: TGTGCCATCAGTGAAACCTCCTTCCCCGGAGGGTATGGCTACACCTTC
clone_size: .; v_call: TRBV7-7; d_call: .; j_call: TRBJ2-5; cdr3_aa: CASSSPGVAETQYF; cdr3_nt: TGTGCCAGCAGCTCCCCAGGGGTGGCGGAGACCCAGTACTTC
clone_size: .; v_call: TRBV6-1; d_call: TRBD1; j_call: TRBJ1-5; cdr3_aa: CASSQDRSNQPQHF; cdr3_nt: TGTGCCAGCAGTCAGGACAGGTCCAATCAGCCCCAGCATTTT
clone_size: .; v_call: TRBV2; d_call: .; j_call: TRBJ2-7; cdr3_aa: CASSEGRGPGEQYF; cdr3_nt: TGTGCCAGCAGTGAGGGCAGGGGCCCGGGGGAGCAGTACTTC
clone_size: .; v_call: TRBV18; d_call: .; j_call: TRBJ2-7; cdr3_aa: CASSQSQGDYEQYF; cdr3_nt: TGTGCCAGCTCACAGTCACAGGGTGACTACGAGCAGTACTTC
clone_size: .; v_call: TRBV7-9; d_call: TRBD2; j_call: TRBJ2-4; cdr3_aa: CASSSRLAGGQNIQYF; cdr3_nt: TGTGCCAGCAGCTCACGACTAGCGGGGGGGCAAAACATTCAGTACTTC
clone_size: .; v_call: TRBV30; d_call: TRBD1; j_call: TRBJ1-6; cdr3_aa: CAWSVSAQGFHF; cdr3_nt: TGTGCCTGGAGTGTGAGTGCACAGGGGTTCCACTTT
clone_size: once; v_call: TRBV7-3; d_call: TRBD1; j_call: TRBJ2-5; cdr3_aa: CASSSGGAGETQYF; cdr3_nt: TGTGCCAGCAGCTCAGGGGGCGCGGGGGAGACCCAGTACTTC
clone_size: .; v_call: TRBV5-5; d_call: .; j_call: TRBJ2-1; cdr3_aa: CASSRDGGEQFF; cdr3_nt: TGTGCCAGCAGCCGGGACGGCGGTGAGCAGTTCTTC
clone_size: .; v_call: TRBV7-2; d_call: .; j_call: TRBJ2-1; cdr3_aa: CASSLGSSYNEQFF; cdr3_nt: TGTGCCAGCAGCTTGGGGTCCTCCTACAATGAGCAGTTCTTC
clone_size: .; v_call: TRBV7-4; d_call: TRBD1; j_call: TRBJ2-7; cdr3_aa: CASSLVTGGPPGQYF; cdr3_nt: TGTGCCAGCAGCTTAGTAACAGGGGGTCCCCCCGGGCAGTACTTC
clone_size: once; v_call: TRBV19; d_call: TRBD1; j_call: TRBJ2-7; cdr3_aa: CATKDRITYEQYF; cdr3_nt: TGTGCCACCAAGGACAGGATTACCTACGAGCAGTACTTC
clone_size: .; v_call: TRBV7-9; d_call: TRBD1; j_call: TRBJ1-1; cdr3_aa: CASSRRAGGRTEAFF; cdr3_nt: TGTGCCAGCAGCCGCCGAGCAGGGGGCAGGACTGAAGCTTTCTTT
clone_size: .; v_call: TRBV4-3; d_call: TRBD2; j_call: TRBJ2-2; cdr3_aa: CASSQSVGLAGGAGELFF; cdr3_nt: TGCGCCAGCAGCCAAAGCGTTGGACTAGCGGGGGGGGCCGGGGAGCTGTTTTTT
clone_size: .; v_call: TRBV12-5; d_call: .; j_call: TRBJ2-2; cdr3_aa: CASGRTNTGELFF; cdr3_nt: TGTGCTAGTGGTCGCACGAACACCGGGGAGCTGTTTTTT
clone_size: .; v_call: TRBV7-3; d_call: .; j_call: TRBJ2-2; cdr3_aa: CASSAQGPSSAGELFF; cdr3_nt: TGTGCCAGCAGCGCCCAAGGCCCTAGCTCTGCCGGGGAGCTGTTTTTT
clone_size: .; v_call: TRBV6-6; d_call: .; j_call: TRBJ1-1; cdr3_aa: CASSYSEGNTEAFF; cdr3_nt: TGTGCCAGCAGTTACTCGGAAGGGAACACTGAAGCTTTCTTT